Sequencing of this T cell receptor (beta chain) was carried out in a study of blood T cell repertoires in COVID-19. As for the study in general: T cells, B-cell-depleted T cells, or PBMCs provided the cDNA or gDNA that served as material.

The CDR3 is made up of 14 amino acids. CDR1 and CDR2 (germline): LNHDA, SQIVND (reference sequence). Losses at the gene ends were 2 bases for V and 7 bases for J; bases not matched to a gene: 4. Study processing details: Estimation of nucleated cell counts was performed using reference gene primer amplification. Clones were read by immunoSEQ multiplex PCR, and TCRdb kept only the in-frame ones, dropping some. D and trimming come from the DNA, and the V and J calls and clone size come from that table. The sample contains 250,000 to 300,000 clones, 83% of which appear only once. Sequenced material: peripheral blood. This chain links TRBV19 with TRBJ2-4; 8 positions match TRBD2. This TCR was recovered from a man in his 60s who had recovered from COVID-19. The CDR3 DNA reads as TGTGCCAGTAGTATACAGGGCGGGGGGAACATTCAGTACTTC. Its protein is CASSIQGGGNIQYF.